This is a list of T cell receptor beta chains from one sample in a study of blood T cell repertoires in COVID-19. Clones were sequenced by immunoSEQ multiplex PCR, and TCRdb holds only the in-frame ones, with some missing. Of tens of thousands of clones in the sample, just under 85% were seen once. Sequenced: peripheral blood. The receptors were gathered from a man between 45 and 60 years old with active COVID-19. The CDR3 runs from the conserved cysteine through the conserved F or W. The order of the fields is V gene, clone size, D gene, J gene, CDR3 DNA, CDR3 protein. D genes are given only for firm matches. Only some rows state a clone size, as once, few, many or a class for expanded clones.

>TRBV18|few|.|TRBJ2-2
TGTGCCAGCTCACCGAAAGATGACACCACCGGGGAGCTGTTTTTT
CASSPKDDTTGELFF
>TRBV10-1|.|TRBD1|TRBJ2-7
TGCGCCAGCAGCGGGCTGACAGGGTTAGACTACGAGCAGTACTTC
CASSGLTGLDYEQYF
>TRBV24-1|.|TRBD1|TRBJ1-1
TGTGCCACCAGAGAGGGGGCAGGGAACACTGAAGCTTTCTTT
CATREGAGNTEAFF
>TRBV30|.|.|TRBJ2-2
TGTGCCTGGAGTGTAAAGGTGGGAGAGAGGAGGAACACCGGGGAGCTGTTTTTT
CAWSVKVGERRNTGELFF
>TRBV4-3|.|TRBD1|TRBJ1-1
TGCGCCAGCAGCCAAGAGCCAGGGGGCGGTACTGAAGCTTTCTTT
CASSQEPGGGTEAFF
>TRBV2|.|TRBD1|TRBJ1-6
TGTGCCAGCAGGGCCGGGACAGTGGATAATTCACCCCTCCACTTT
CASRAGTVDNSPLHF
>TRBV4-3|.|.|TRBJ2-7
TGCGCCAGCAGCCAAGAGTTCAGGGCCCCAATCTACGAGCAGTACTTC
CASSQEFRAPIYEQYF
>TRBV3-1/TRBV3-2|.|TRBD1|TRBJ1-2
TGTGCCAGCAGCCAAGACTGGACAGGGATCTATGGCTACACCTTC
CASSQDWTGIYGYTF
>TRBV19|.|.|TRBJ2-7
TGTGCCAGTAGATCCGGCGGGAACTCCTACGAGCAGTACTTC
CASRSGGNSYEQYF
>TRBV5-1|.|.|TRBJ1-4
TGCGCCAGCAGCATCGACAGTGCAACTAATGAAAAACTGTTTTTT
CASSIDSATNEKLFF
>TRBV27|.|TRBD1|TRBJ2-5
TGTGCCAGCAGTTTAGCAGGGGGCAGAGAGACCCAGTACTTC
CASSLAGGRETQYF
>TRBV7-2|.|TRBD2|TRBJ2-5
TGTGCCAGCAGCTTTACTAGCGGCCAAGAGACCCAGTACTTC
CASSFTSGQETQYF
>TRBV10-3|.|TRBD1|TRBJ1-2
TGTGCCATCAGTGATCATACAGGGGTGGGCTACACCTTC
CAISDHTGVGYTF
>TRBV24-1|.|TRBD1|TRBJ1-5
TGTGCCACCAGTGACCCGGGACAGGGGGGTAATCAGCCCCAGCATTTT
CATSDPGQGGNQPQHF
>TRBV11-3|.|.|TRBJ1-1
TGTGCCAGCAGCTTAGTGGGGGCAGGAAACACTGAAGCTTTCTTT
CASSLVGAGNTEAFF
>TRBV30|.|TRBD2|TRBJ2-1
TGTGCCTGGGCGGGACTAGCGGACAATGAGCAGTTCTTC
CAWAGLADNEQFF
>TRBV28|.|TRBD2|TRBJ2-7
TGTGCCAGCAGTTTCTCTAGCGGGAGGGCCTACGAGCAGTACTTC
CASSFSSGRAYEQYF
>TRBV3-1/TRBV3-2|.|TRBD2|TRBJ2-1
TGTGCCAGCAGCCAAGGACTAGCGGGGATTTCCTACAATGAGCAGTTCTTC
CASSQGLAGISYNEQFF
>TRBV27|.|.|TRBJ1-6
TGTGCCAGCAGTTTATCGCTTTACGACACCTTTATTTCACCCCTCCACTTT
CASSLSLYDTFISPLHF
>TRBV2|.|TRBD2|TRBJ2-6
TGTGCCAGCAGCCGTTCTACCCGGGACTACCTGGTCTCTGGGGCCAACGTCCTGACTTTC
CASSRSTRDYLVSGANVLTF
>TRBV7-9|.|.|TRBJ2-7
TGTGCCAGCAGCCCCGGTACGGGGGTCGAGCAGTACTTC
CASSPGTGVEQYF
>TRBV2|.|.|TRBJ2-5
TGTGCCAGCAGGACGACTAGGTCAGAGACCCAGTACTTC
CASRTTRSETQYF
>TRBV12-3/TRBV12-4|.|TRBD1|TRBJ2-7
TGTGCCAGCGGACAGGGCCCGGAGCAGTACTTC
CASGQGPEQYF
>TRBV28|few|.|TRBJ1-5
TGTGCCAGCAGCTCCGGTGGAGAGGGCAATCAGCCCCAGCATTTT
CASSSGGEGNQPQHF
>TRBV7-2|.|.|TRBJ2-5
TGTGCCAGCAGCTCCGCCGCGGGTTCCGGGGAGACCCAGTACTTC
CASSSAAGSGETQYF
>TRBV24-1|.|TRBD2|TRBJ2-2
TGTGCCACCAGGGGGGGGTACACCGGGGAGCTGTTTTTT
CATRGGYTGELFF
>TRBV5-1|.|.|TRBJ2-5
TGCGCCAGCAGCCGCTCGGGGGAGACCCAGTACTTC
CASSRSGETQYF
>TRBV7-9|.|TRBD2|TRBJ2-2
TGTGCCACCCCTCCTCTAGCGGACACCGGGGAGCTGTTTTTT
CATPPLADTGELFF
>TRBV7-9|few|.|TRBJ1-5
TGTGCCAGCAGCGCGTGGTCCAATCAGCCCCAGCATTTT
CASSAWSNQPQHF
>TRBV20-1|.|.|TRBJ2-5
TGCAGTGCTAGTATCCCCGTTGGTCTCAGAGAGACCCAGTACTTC
CSASIPVGLRETQYF
>TRBV19|.|TRBD2|TRBJ2-5
TGTGCCAGTGGTCCAGCGGGGGTCGGGGAGACCCAGTACTTC
CASGPAGVGETQYF
>TRBV4-3|.|TRBD1|TRBJ1-5
TGCGCCAGCAGCCAAGATATGCAGGGGGCAGGCAATCAGCCCCAGCATTTT
CASSQDMQGAGNQPQHF
>TRBV24-1|.|.|TRBJ2-5
TGTGCCACCAGTGACCCAGGGTCGGGAGAGACCCAGTACTTC
CATSDPGSGETQYF
>TRBV5-1|.|.|TRBJ2-4
TGCGCCAGCAGCCCCATCCAGGGGAAAAACATTCAGTACTTC
CASSPIQGKNIQYF
>TRBV6-1|.|TRBD1|TRBJ1-2
TGTGCCAGCAGTGAAGCCAACGGACAGGGCTATGGCTACACCTTC
CASSEANGQGYGYTF
>TRBV5-4|.|.|TRBJ1-3
TGTGCCAGCAGCTTCGGAGGAACAACTGGAAACACCATATATTTT
CASSFGGTTGNTIYF
>TRBV13|.|.|TRBJ1-2
TGTGCCAGCAGCTTAAGGGACCCGGGGGGCTATGGCTACACCTTC
CASSLRDPGGYGYTF
>TRBV15|once|TRBD2|TRBJ2-5
TGTGCCACCAGCAGAGATAGGAGCGGGGGCCAAGAGACCCAGTACTTC
CATSRDRSGGQETQYF
>TRBV5-1|.|.|TRBJ1-2
TGCGCCAGCAGCTTGGCCCAGGGGACGCAAGGGGGCTACACCTTC
CASSLAQGTQGGYTF
>TRBV7-2|.|.|TRBJ1-3
TGTGCCAGCAGCTTGACAGGTCGCTCTGGAAACACCATATATTTT
CASSLTGRSGNTIYF
>TRBV5-1|.|.|TRBJ2-3
TGCGCCAGCAGCCCGGGGGCTAGCGGATACACAGATACGCAGTATTTT
CASSPGASGYTDTQYF
>TRBV20-1|.|.|TRBJ1-3
TGCAGTGCTAGTCCGGCGGGGTACGGAAACACCATATATTTT
CSASPAGYGNTIYF
>TRBV5-1|.|.|TRBJ1-6
TGCGCCAGCAGCCCGTACGGGGGGGGCCCCCCTTATAATTCACCCCTCCACTTT
CASSPYGGGPPYNSPLHF
>TRBV5-1|few|.|TRBJ1-5
TGCGCCAGCAGCTTGTGGGGCTTTGATCAGCCCCAGCATTTT
CASSLWGFDQPQHF
>TRBV5-1|.|.|TRBJ2-7
TGCGCCAGCAGGGCGACTGAGCAGTACTTC
CASRATEQYF
>TRBV28|.|TRBD1|TRBJ2-7
TGTGCCACCCATACAGGGGGCCTAAGCGAGCAGTACTTC
CATHTGGLSEQYF
>TRBV19|.|.|TRBJ1-5
TGTGCCAGTAGTATAGGGGGGGGGTATAGCAATCAGCCCCAGCATTTT
CASSIGGGYSNQPQHF